What follows is one TCR beta chain and its context. The repertoire was sequenced with immunoSEQ multiplex PCR; TCRdb's copy has only in-frame clones and lacks some. The sample has 100,000 to 150,000 clones, more than 60% seen once. Per the germline V gene, CDR1 is SGHRS and CDR2 is YFSETQ. V was pared by 3 bases and J by 3 bases, with 10 bases between. The CDR3 contains 15 residues. The data were obtained in a study of blood T cell repertoires in COVID-19. Sequenced material: peripheral blood. The receptor was isolated from a woman aged 70-85 years with acute or convalescent COVID-19. The chain links TRBV5-1 to TRBJ1-6, with D perhaps matching TRBD1 (5 bases). CDR3 in amino acids: CASSYGQNYNSPLHF. As DNA, the CDR3 is TGCGCCAGCAGCTATGGACAAAACTATAATTCACCCCTCCACTTT.